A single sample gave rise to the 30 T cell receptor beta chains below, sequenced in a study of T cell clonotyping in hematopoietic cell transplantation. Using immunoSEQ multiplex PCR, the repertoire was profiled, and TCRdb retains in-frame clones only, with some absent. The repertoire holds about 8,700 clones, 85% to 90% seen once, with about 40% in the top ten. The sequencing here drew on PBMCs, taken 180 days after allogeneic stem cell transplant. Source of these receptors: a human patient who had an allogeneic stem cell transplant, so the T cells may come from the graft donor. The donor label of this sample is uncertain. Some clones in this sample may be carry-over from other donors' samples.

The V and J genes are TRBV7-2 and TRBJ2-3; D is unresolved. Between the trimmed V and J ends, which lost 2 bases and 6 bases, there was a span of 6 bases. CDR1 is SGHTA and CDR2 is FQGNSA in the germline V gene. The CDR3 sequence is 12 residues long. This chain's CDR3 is CASSLYSDTQYF. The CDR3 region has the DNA TGTGCCAGCAGCTTATACAGCGATACGCAGTATTTT.

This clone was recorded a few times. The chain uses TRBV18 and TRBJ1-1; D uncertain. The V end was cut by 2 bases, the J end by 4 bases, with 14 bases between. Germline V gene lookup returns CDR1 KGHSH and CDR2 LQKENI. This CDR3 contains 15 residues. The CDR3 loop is CASSPSWGGITEAFF. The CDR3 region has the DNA TGTGCCAGCTCACCATCGTGGGGAGGGATCACTGAAGCTTTCTTT.

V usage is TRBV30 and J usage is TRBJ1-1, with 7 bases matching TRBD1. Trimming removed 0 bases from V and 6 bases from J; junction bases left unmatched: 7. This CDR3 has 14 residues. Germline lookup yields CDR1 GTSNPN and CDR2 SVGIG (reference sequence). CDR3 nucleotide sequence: TGTGCCTGGAGTGTACTTACAGGGGAAGCTGAAGCTTTCTTT. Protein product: CAWSVLTGEAEAFF.

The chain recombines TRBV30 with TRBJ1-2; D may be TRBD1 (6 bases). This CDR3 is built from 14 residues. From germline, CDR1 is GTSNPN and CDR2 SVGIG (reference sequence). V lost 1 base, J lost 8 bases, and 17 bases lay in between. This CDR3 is CAWSDRGFLGGYTF. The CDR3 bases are TGTGCCTGGAGTGATAGGGGGTTTCTTGGGGGCTACACCTTC.

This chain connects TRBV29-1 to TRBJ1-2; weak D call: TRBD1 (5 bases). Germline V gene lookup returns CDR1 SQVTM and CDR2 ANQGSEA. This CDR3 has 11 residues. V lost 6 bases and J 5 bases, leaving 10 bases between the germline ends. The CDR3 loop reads CSVGENYGYTF. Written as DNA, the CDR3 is TGCAGCGTGGGGGAGAATTATGGCTACACCTTC.

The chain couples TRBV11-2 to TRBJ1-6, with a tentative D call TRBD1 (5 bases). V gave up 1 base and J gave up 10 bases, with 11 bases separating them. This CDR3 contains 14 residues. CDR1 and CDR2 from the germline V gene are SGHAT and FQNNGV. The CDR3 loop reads CASSLASWGSPLHF. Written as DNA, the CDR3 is TGTGCCAGCAGCTTAGCCTCCTGGGGCTCACCCCTCCACTTT.

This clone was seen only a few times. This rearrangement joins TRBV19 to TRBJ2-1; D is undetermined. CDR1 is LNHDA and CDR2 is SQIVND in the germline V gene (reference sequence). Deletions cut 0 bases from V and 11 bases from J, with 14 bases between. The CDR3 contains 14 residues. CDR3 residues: CASSIDLGRIKQFF. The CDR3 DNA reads TGTGCCAGTAGTATAGACCTAGGCAGGATAAAGCAGTTCTTC.

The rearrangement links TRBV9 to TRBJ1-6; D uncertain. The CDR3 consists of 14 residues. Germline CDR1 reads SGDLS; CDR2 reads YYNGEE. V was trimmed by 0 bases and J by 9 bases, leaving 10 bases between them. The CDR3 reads CASSVGPWGSPLHF. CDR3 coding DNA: TGTGCCAGCAGCGTAGGGCCCTGGGGTTCACCCCTCCACTTT.

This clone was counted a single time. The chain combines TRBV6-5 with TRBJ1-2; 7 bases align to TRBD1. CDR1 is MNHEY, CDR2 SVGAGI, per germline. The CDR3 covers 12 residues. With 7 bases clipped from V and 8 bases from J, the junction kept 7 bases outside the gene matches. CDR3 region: CASTDRVDGYTF. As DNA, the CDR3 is TGTGCCAGCACCGACAGGGTGGACGGCTACACCTTC.

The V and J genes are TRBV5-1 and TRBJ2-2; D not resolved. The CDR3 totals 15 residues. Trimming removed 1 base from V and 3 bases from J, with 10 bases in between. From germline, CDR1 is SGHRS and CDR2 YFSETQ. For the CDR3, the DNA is TGCGCCAGCAGCTTGATCTACGGAGACACCGGGGAGCTGTTTTTT. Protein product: CASSLIYGDTGELFF.

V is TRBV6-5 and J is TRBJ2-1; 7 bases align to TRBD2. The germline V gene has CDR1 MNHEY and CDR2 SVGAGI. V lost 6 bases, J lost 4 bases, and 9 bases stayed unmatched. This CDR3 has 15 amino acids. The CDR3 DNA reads TGTGCCAGCAGATTCCGGGACTATCCTTACAATGAGCAGTTCTTC. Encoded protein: CASRFRDYPYNEQFF.

The CDR3 spells CASSPWGEYEQYF. CDR3 nucleotides: TGTGCCAGCAGCCCGTGGGGAGAATACGAGCAGTACTTC. This rearrangement joins TRBV11-3 to TRBJ2-7; weak D call: TRBD2 (5 bases). The germline gives CDR1 SGHNT, CDR2 YENEEA. V shed 5 bases and J shed 4 bases, with 12 bases lying between them. CDR3 length: 13 residues.

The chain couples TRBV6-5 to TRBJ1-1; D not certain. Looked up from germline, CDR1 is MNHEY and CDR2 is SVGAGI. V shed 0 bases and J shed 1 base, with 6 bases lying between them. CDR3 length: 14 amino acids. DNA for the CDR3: TGTGCCAGCAGTTACTCATGGGCGAACACTGAAGCTTTCTTT. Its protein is CASSYSWANTEAFF.

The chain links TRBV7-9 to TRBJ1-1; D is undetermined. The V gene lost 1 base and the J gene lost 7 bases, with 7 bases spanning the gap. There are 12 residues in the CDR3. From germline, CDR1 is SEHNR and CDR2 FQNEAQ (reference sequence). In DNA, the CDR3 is TGTGCCAGCAGCTTAGGGGGTCTTGAAGCTTTCTTT. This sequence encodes CASSLGGLEAFF.

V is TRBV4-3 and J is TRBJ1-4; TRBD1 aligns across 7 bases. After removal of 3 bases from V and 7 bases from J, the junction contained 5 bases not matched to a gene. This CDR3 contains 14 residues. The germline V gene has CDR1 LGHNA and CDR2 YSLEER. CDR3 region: CASSQGTALEKLFF. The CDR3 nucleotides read TGCGCCAGCAGCCAGGGGACAGCCCTTGAAAAACTGTTTTTT.

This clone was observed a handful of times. For the CDR3, the DNA is TGTGCCAGCAGTTTGAAAAGGGGGTTTTCACCCCTCCACTTT. Translation: CASSLKRGFSPLHF. This chain uses TRBV27 with TRBJ1-6; TRBD1 is a possible D gene (6 bases). This CDR3 region has 14 residues. V shed 3 bases and J shed 9 bases, with 12 bases lying between them. Germline lookup yields CDR1 MNHEY and CDR2 SMNVEV (reference sequence).

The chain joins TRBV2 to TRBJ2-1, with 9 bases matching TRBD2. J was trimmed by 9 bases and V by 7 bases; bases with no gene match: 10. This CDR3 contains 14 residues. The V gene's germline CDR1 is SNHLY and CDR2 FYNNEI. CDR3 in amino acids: CASTLSGSHSEQFF. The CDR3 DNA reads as TGTGCCAGCACGCTTAGCGGGAGTCATAGTGAGCAGTTCTTC.

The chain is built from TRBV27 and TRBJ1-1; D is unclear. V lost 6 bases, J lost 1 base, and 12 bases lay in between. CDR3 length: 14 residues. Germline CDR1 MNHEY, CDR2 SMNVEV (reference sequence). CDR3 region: CASRPYQSNTEAFF. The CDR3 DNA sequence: TGTGCCAGCAGACCTTATCAGTCGAACACTGAAGCTTTCTTT.

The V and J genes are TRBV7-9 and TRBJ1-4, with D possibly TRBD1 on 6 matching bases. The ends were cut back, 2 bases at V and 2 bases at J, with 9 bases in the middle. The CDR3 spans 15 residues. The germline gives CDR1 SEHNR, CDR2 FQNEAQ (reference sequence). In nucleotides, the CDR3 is TGTGCCAGCAGCTTAACCCAGGGGACTAATGAAAAACTGTTTTTT. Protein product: CASSLTQGTNEKLFF.

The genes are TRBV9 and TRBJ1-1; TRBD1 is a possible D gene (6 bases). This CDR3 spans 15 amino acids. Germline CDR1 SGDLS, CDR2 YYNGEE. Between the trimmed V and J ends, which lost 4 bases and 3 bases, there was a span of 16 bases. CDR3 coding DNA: TGTGCCAGCAGCCCCCTAGGGGGGGGCTACACTGAAGCTTTCTTT. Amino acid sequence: CASSPLGGGYTEAFF.

CDR3 protein: CAWSEDGDQPQHF. The DNA of the CDR3 is TGTGCCTGGAGTGAGGACGGCGATCAGCCCCAGCATTTT. The chain is built from TRBV30 and TRBJ1-5; D ambiguous. Germline V gene sequence: CDR1 GTSNPN, CDR2 SVGIG (reference sequence). V shed 1 base and J shed 5 bases, with 9 bases lying between them. CDR3 length equals 13 residues.

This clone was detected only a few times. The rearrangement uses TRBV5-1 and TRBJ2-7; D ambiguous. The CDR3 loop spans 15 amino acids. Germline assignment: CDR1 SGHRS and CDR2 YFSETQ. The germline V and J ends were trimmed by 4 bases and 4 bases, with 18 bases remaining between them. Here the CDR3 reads CASSLEHSPAYEQYF. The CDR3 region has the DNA TGCGCCAGCAGCCTGGAGCATTCCCCCGCTTACGAGCAGTACTTC.

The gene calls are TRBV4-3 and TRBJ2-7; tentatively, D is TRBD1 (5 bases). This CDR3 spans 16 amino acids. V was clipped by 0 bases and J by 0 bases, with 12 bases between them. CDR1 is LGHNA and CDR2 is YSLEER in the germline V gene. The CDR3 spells CASSQEVRVLSYEQYF. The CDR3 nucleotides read TGCGCCAGCAGCCAAGAGGTCAGGGTACTCTCCTACGAGCAGTACTTC.

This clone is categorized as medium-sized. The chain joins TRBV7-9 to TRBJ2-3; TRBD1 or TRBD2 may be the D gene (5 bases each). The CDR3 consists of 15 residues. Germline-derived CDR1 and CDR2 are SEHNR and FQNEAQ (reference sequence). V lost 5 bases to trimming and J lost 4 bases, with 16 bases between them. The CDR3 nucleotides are TGTGCCAGCAGCCAGCCCGGGGCCGGGGCAGATACGCAGTATTTT. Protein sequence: CASSQPGAGADTQYF.

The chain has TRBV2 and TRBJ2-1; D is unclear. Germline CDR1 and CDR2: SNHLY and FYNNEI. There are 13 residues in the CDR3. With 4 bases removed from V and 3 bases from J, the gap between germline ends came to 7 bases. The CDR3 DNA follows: TGTGCCAGCAGTGTTTGGGGCTACAATGAGCAGTTCTTC. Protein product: CASSVWGYNEQFF.

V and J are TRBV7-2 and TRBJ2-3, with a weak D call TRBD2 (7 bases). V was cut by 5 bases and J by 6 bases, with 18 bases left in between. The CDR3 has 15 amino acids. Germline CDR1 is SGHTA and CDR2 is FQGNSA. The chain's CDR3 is CASSAVGGGGDTQYF. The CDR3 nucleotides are TGTGCCAGCAGCGCAGTGGGGGGCGGGGGCGATACGCAGTATTTT.

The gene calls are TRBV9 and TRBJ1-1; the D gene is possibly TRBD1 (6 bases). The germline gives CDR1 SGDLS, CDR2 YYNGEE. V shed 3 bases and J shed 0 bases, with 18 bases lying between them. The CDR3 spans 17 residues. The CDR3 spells CASSESQGMGLNTEAFF. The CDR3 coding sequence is TGTGCCAGCAGCGAGTCACAGGGAATGGGGTTGAACACTGAAGCTTTCTTT.

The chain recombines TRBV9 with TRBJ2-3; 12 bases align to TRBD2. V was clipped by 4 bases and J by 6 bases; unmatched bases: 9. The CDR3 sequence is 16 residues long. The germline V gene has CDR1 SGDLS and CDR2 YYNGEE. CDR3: CASSPPTSGGVDTQYF. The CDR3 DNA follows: TGTGCCAGCAGCCCACCGACTAGCGGGGGAGTGGATACGCAGTATTTT.

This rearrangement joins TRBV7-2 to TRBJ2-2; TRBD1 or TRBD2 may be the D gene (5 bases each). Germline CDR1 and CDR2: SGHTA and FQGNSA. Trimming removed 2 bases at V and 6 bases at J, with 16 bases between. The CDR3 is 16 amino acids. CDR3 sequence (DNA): TGTGCCAGCAGCTTATCGTGGGGACCGTATGCCGGGGAGCTGTTTTTT. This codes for CASSLSWGPYAGELFF.

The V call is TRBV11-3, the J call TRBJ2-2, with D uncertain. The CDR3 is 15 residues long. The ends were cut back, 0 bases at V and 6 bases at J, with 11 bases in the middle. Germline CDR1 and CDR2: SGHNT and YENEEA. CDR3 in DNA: TGTGCCAGCAGCTTAGAGGCAGGTCGGGCCGGGGAGCTGTTTTTT. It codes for CASSLEAGRAGELFF.